This entry describes one T cell receptor beta chain. This specimen comes from a study of T cells in Graves' hyperthyroidism and ophthalmopathy. About the study: Peripheral blood was drawn at first diagnosis, prior to all treatment.

V shed 4 bases, J shed 8 bases, and the junction held 5 bases outside the gene matches. Germline-derived CDR1 and CDR2 are ENHRY and SYGVKD. The CDR3 length is 13 residues. From RNA transcripts, TCR beta CDR3 regions were amplified. First-round RT-PCR of the TCR CDR3 relied on the HTBI primer set. Each CDR3 protein gets one entry after TCRdb re-called the multiplex PCR reads with MiXCR. The sample lists under 750,000 distinct CDR3 sequences; about 19% were seen once. The chain has TRBV10-3 and TRBJ1-2; 9 positions match TRBD1. The receptor comes from a woman aged 45-65 years with Graves' hyperthyroidism that later progressed to Graves' ophthalmopathy. Input material: blood. The CDR3 protein is CAISGLDRGGYTF. The DNA for the CDR3 is TGTGCCATCAGTGGACTGGACAGGGGAGGCTACACCTTC.